The clone carrying this TCR beta chain has only a few counts. Its antigen is currently unknown. Trimming left V 0 bases short and J 5 bases short, with 7 bases between. The CDR3 is made up of 13 amino acids. This record comes from a study of T-cell reconstitution after alpha-beta-depleted transplantation in children. Whole-study results and caveats: Surviving recipient T cells and thymic progenitors produced the high day-60 TCRbeta diversity seen in some patients. When one year had passed after transplant, most T-cell counts and diversity came from newly produced T cells. Several hundred expanded graft clones reportedly gave rise to the alpha-beta T cells present about two months after transplant.

Unique molecular identifiers were incorporated during preparation of the TCRbeta library. Each CDR3 protein gets one entry after TCRdb re-called the PCR reads with MiXCR. The data contain around 420,000 distinct CDR3 sequences, 15% to 20% of them seen just once; the ten biggest clones take up just under 30%. The chain has TRBV12-3 or TRBV12-4 and TRBJ2-5; tentatively, D is TRBD1 (5 bases). The sequences come from PBMCs, mostly from graft donor cells, collected 360 days after TCRalphabeta/CD19-depleted stem cell transplant. This TCR derives from a boy in the first two years of life who had a stem cell transplant for Wiskott-Aldrich syndrome, so the T cells may come from the graft donor. The CDR3 reads CASSLANRETQYF. The CDR3 nucleotides read TGTGCCAGCAGTTTAGCGAACAGGGAGACCCAGTACTTC.